The 27 T cell receptor beta chains below come from one sample, sequenced in a study of beta chain features in type 1 diabetes. Notes on the study in general: TCRB CDR3 length was moderately but significantly reduced in all four CD4+ subsets of Type 1 diabetes patients.

The study reverse transcribed the entire isolated RNA, so it sequenced expressed TCRB transcripts. Profiling relied on immunoSEQ multiplex PCR, and the TCRdb table lists in-frame clones only, not all of them. The table records some 130,000 clones, approximately 10% of them present only once. Their recognized antigens are unknown. The specimen sequenced was central memory CD4+ T cells from blood. The receptors shown here come from a man aged 30 to 45 with type 1 diabetes.

Only a few counts were recorded for this clone. V and J are TRBV5-1 and TRBJ1-2; TRBD1 matches at 7 bases. Germline values: CDR1 SGHRS, CDR2 YFSETQ. The CDR3 is made up of 13 amino acids. Trimming removed 4 bases from V and 8 bases from J; junction bases left unmatched: 8. The CDR3 spells CASSPGTVQGYTF. CDR3 bases: TGCGCCAGCAGCCCCGGGACAGTCCAAGGCTACACCTTC.

This chain links TRBV18 with TRBJ2-1, with D tentatively TRBD1 (6 bases). The V end was cut by 1 base, the J end by 4 bases, with 11 bases between. CDR3 length equals 15 residues. Germline V lookup: CDR1 KGHSH, CDR2 LQKENI. Here the CDR3 reads CASSPLTGTYNEQFF. The CDR3 nucleotides are TGTGCCAGCTCACCACTAACCGGGACATACAATGAGCAGTTCTTC.

This clone has only a few counts. This rearrangement joins TRBV2 to TRBJ2-1; 7 bases align to TRBD2. The CDR3 sequence is 16 residues long. V trimming: 7 bases; J trimming: 0 bases; junction bases outside the gene matches: 9. Per germline, CDR1 SNHLY and CDR2 FYNNEI. As DNA, the CDR3 is TGTGCCAGCATGATGAGCGGGGATAGCTCCTACAATGAGCAGTTCTTC. Amino acids: CASMMSGDSSYNEQFF.

This clone was observed a handful of times. The V and J genes are TRBV5-1 and TRBJ1-2; D might be TRBD1 (5 bases). This CDR3 region has 13 residues. Germline CDR1 reads SGHRS; CDR2 reads YFSETQ. The V gene lost 0 bases and the J gene lost 6 bases, with 9 bases spanning the gap. CDR3 bases: TGCGCCAGCAGCTTGGGGGGCAGGGATGGCTACACCTTC. It specifies CASSLGGRDGYTF. Complete variable domain (other parts from reference TRBV5-1 and TRBJ1-2): KAGVTQTPRYLIKTRGQQVTLSCSPISGHRSVSWYQQTPGQGLQFLFEYFSETQRNKGNFPGRFSGRQFSNSRSEMNVSTLELGDSALYLCASSLGGRDGYTFGSGTRLTVV.

V and J are TRBV6-5 and TRBJ2-1, with D possibly TRBD1 on 5 matching bases. The length of the CDR3 is 15 residues. Trimming took off 5 bases at V and 9 bases at J, with 20 bases between the two ends. CDR1 and CDR2 (germline): MNHEY, SVGAGI. The CDR3 is CASSPRTTRLIEQFF. In DNA, the CDR3 is TGTGCCAGCAGTCCCAGGACAACGCGGCTCATTGAGCAGTTCTTC.

The rearrangement joins TRBV9 to TRBJ2-7; D is undetermined. The V end lost 0 bases, the J end lost 3 bases, and 13 bases lay between the germline ends. This CDR3 has 15 amino acids. Germline V gene sequence: CDR1 SGDLS, CDR2 YYNGEE. CDR3 in amino acids: CASSVGESSDYEQYF. CDR3 DNA sequence: TGTGCCAGCAGCGTAGGTGAGTCCTCCGACTACGAGCAGTACTTC.

This clone was counted only a few times. The chain combines TRBV7-2 with TRBJ2-3; D possibly corresponds to TRBD1 (6 bases). The CDR3 contains 15 residues. Trimming took 5 bases from V and 3 from J, leaving 15 bases between them. From germline, CDR1 is SGHTA and CDR2 FQGNSA. Written as DNA, the CDR3 is TGTGCCAGCAGCCCGTCCGGTCAGGGGACAGATACGCAGTATTTT. It codes for CASSPSGQGTDTQYF.

A few counts support this clone. V usage is TRBV5-1 and J usage is TRBJ2-3, with 14 bases lining up with TRBD2. Germline V gene sequence: CDR1 SGHRS, CDR2 YFSETQ. This CDR3 region has 17 residues. The J segment lost 6 bases and the V segment lost 4 bases, leaving 10 bases of the junction unmatched. In DNA form, the CDR3 reads TGCGCCAGCAGCCCGGGACTAGCGGGGGCCCTCGGTGATACGCAGTATTTT. It yields the protein CASSPGLAGALGDTQYF. The full variable domain, completed using reference TRBV5-1 and TRBJ2-3, is KAGVTQTPRYLIKTRGQQVTLSCSPISGHRSVSWYQQTPGQGLQFLFEYFSETQRNKGNFPGRFSGRQFSNSRSEMNVSTLELGDSALYLCASSPGLAGALGDTQYFGPGTRLTVL.

In this sample, this clone turned up a few times. This sequence joins TRBV9 and TRBJ1-2; 7 bases agree with TRBD1. V shed 4 bases, J shed 6 bases, and the junction held 12 bases outside the gene matches. The CDR3 sequence is 15 residues long. CDR1 SGDLS and CDR2 YYNGEE come from the germline V gene. CDR3 bases: TGTGCCAGCAGCCCCCAGGGGGAGACAGTGCATGGCTACACCTTC. Translating gives CASSPQGETVHGYTF.

This rearrangement joins TRBV19 to TRBJ1-1; no definite D call. V was trimmed by 4 bases and J by 1 base, leaving 19 bases between them. The CDR3 sequence is 17 residues long. Germline assignment: CDR1 LNHDA and CDR2 SQIVND (reference sequence). For the CDR3, the DNA is TGTGCCAGTAGTACATCAGTAAGGAGGGCGGGGAACACTGAAGCTTTCTTT. As protein: CASSTSVRRAGNTEAFF.

A few counts support this clone. This rearrangement joins TRBV18 to TRBJ2-2; D unclear. The germline CDR1 and CDR2 sequences are KGHSH and LQKENI. Trimming stripped 4 bases from V and 4 bases from J, with 10 bases between. There are 14 residues in the CDR3. CDR3 residues: CASSRAPTTGELFF. The DNA of the CDR3 is TGTGCCAGCTCACGGGCCCCGACCACCGGGGAGCTGTTTTTT.

This chain uses TRBV21-1 with TRBJ1-4; TRBD1 reflects the table's D call only, with no check against the DNA. TRBV21-1 is designated a pseudogene. The length of the CDR3 is 15 residues. DNA for the CDR3: TGTGCCAGCAGCAAAGCAGGGGCCAGGGGCGAAAAACTGTTTTTT. This codes for CASSKAGARGEKLFF.

The chain links TRBV11-2 to TRBJ2-3, with TRBD2 matching 7 bases. Germline V lookup: CDR1 SGHAT, CDR2 FQNNGV. Trimming removed 8 bases from V and 5 bases from J; junction bases left unmatched: 10. This CDR3 is built from 14 residues. CDR3 sequence reads: CASALNGGGDTQYF. CDR3 in DNA: TGTGCCAGCGCCCTTAATGGGGGGGGAGATACGCAGTATTTT.

This clone has only a few counts. In the same sample, other DNA sequences code for this CDR3. CDR3 in amino acids: CASSSQGNEQFF. DNA of the CDR3: TGTGCCAGCAGCTCACAGGGTAATGAGCAGTTCTTC. The J gene is TRBJ2-1, the V gene TRBV7-9; D possibly corresponds to TRBD1 (6 bases). The germline V gene has CDR1 SEHNR and CDR2 FQNEAQ (reference sequence). This CDR3 is built from 12 residues. The V end lost 4 bases, the J end lost 7 bases, and 8 bases lay between the germline ends.

The CDR3 loop is CASSYPPLGPNQPQHF. In DNA form, the CDR3 reads TGTGCCAGCAGTTACCCTCCCTTGGGGCCCAATCAGCCCCAGCATTTT. This sequence joins TRBV6-6 and TRBJ1-5; TRBD1 might be the D (5 bases). CDR1 is MNHNY and CDR2 is SVGAGI in the germline V gene (reference sequence). Trimming removed 2 bases at V and 3 bases at J, with 14 bases between. The CDR3 spans 16 residues.

V and J are TRBV5-4 and TRBJ2-5; possible D gene TRBD2, 7 bases. Germline CDR1 is SGHNT and CDR2 is YYREEE (reference sequence). V was pared by 3 bases and J by 5 bases, with 20 bases between. CDR3 length equals 16 residues. CDR3 nucleotide sequence: TGTGCCAGCAGCTGGAAGGGGGGGGCCTGGGGGGAGACCCAGTACTTC. Residues: CASSWKGGAWGETQYF.

The V and J genes are TRBV5-1 and TRBJ2-7; D may be TRBD1 (5 bases). The V end lost 4 bases, the J end lost 3 bases, and 11 bases lay between the germline ends. Germline CDR1 and CDR2: SGHRS and YFSETQ. The CDR3 is 13 amino acids. CDR3 nucleotide sequence: TGCGCCAGCAGCAATAGGGGCGGCTACGAGCAGTACTTC. This encodes CASSNRGGYEQYF.

This clone was seen a handful of times. The chain employs TRBV4-1 and TRBJ2-1; possibly TRBD2 for D (7 bases). The V and J ends lost 5 bases and 5 bases respectively, with 16 bases between them. The CDR3 extends over 15 amino acids. CDR1 and CDR2 from the germline V gene are MGHRA and YSYEKL. CDR3: CASSSSRGLNNEQFF. The CDR3 coding sequence is TGCGCCAGCAGCTCGTCGCGGGGGCTTAACAATGAGCAGTTCTTC.

This clone was seen only a few times. V is TRBV4-2 and J is TRBJ2-1, with a tentative D call TRBD2 (6 bases). The CDR3 extends over 13 amino acids. With 5 bases removed from V and 8 bases from J, the gap between germline ends came to 13 bases. Germline CDR1 reads LGHNA; CDR2 reads YNFKEQ. The CDR3 sequence is CASSLEWGDEQFF. The CDR3 coding sequence is TGTGCCAGCAGCTTGGAATGGGGGGATGAGCAGTTCTTC.

This clone was detected only a few times. The J gene is TRBJ1-3, the V gene TRBV5-1, with D possibly being TRBD1 (6 bases). The germline gives CDR1 SGHRS, CDR2 YFSETQ. The V and J ends lost 4 bases and 0 bases respectively, with 14 bases between them. The CDR3 extends over 16 amino acids. CDR3 protein: CASSPPGANSGNTIYF. DNA of the CDR3: TGCGCCAGCAGCCCTCCAGGGGCCAACTCTGGAAACACCATATATTTT.

The chain uses TRBV5-4 and TRBJ2-2; D is undetermined. Germline loops: CDR1 SGHNT, CDR2 YYREEE (reference sequence). The CDR3 is 16 residues long. V lost 1 base and J lost 0, with 10 bases in between. The CDR3 protein is CASSLSPNANTGELFF. CDR3 bases: TGTGCCAGCAGCTTGAGCCCTAATGCGAACACCGGGGAGCTGTTTTTT. The variable domain in full, completed from reference TRBV5-4 and TRBJ2-2, reads ETGVTQSPTHLIKTRGQQVTLRCSSQSGHNTVSWYQQALGQGPQFIFQYYREEENGRGNFPPRFSGLQFPNYSSELNVNALELDDSALYLCASSLSPNANTGELFFGEGSRLTVL.

V is TRBV7-9 and J is TRBJ2-6; D remains ambiguous. The CDR3 extends over 16 amino acids. Looked up from germline, CDR1 is SEHNR and CDR2 is FQNEAQ (reference sequence). Trimming removed 5 bases at V and 1 base at J, with 12 bases between. This chain's CDR3 is CASSITPGSGANVLTF. CDR3 nucleotides: TGTGCCAGCAGCATCACTCCCGGGTCTGGGGCCAACGTCCTGACTTTC.

V gene TRBV30 combines with J gene TRBJ2-2; TRBD2 matches at 8 bases. The length of the CDR3 is 14 residues. Germline lookup yields CDR1 GTSNPN and CDR2 SVGIG (reference sequence). V shed 4 bases, J shed 3 bases, and the junction held 4 bases outside the gene matches. The CDR3: CAWMRGEYTGELFF. CDR3 nucleotide sequence: TGTGCCTGGATGCGGGGGGAGTACACCGGGGAGCTGTTTTTT.

This clone was seen more than once but under ten times. The gene calls are TRBV5-1 and TRBJ1-2, with D perhaps matching TRBD1 (5 bases). Germline CDR1 is SGHRS and CDR2 is YFSETQ. V lost 6 bases, J lost 2 bases, and 14 bases lay in between. The CDR3 consists of 14 residues. CDR3 coding DNA: TGCGCCAGCACGCCGGGGGAGGGGAACTATGGCTACACCTTC. This encodes CASTPGEGNYGYTF.

The V gene is TRBV6-6, the J gene TRBJ1-1, with D tentatively TRBD1 (6 bases). Germline V gene data show CDR1 as MNHNY and CDR2 as SVGAGI (reference sequence). With 8 bases removed from V and 1 base from J, the gap between germline ends came to 14 bases. CDR3 length: 14 residues. This CDR3 reads CASSDQGPNTEAFF. Written as DNA, the CDR3 is TGTGCCAGCTCTGACCAGGGGCCGAACACTGAAGCTTTCTTT.

The J gene is TRBJ2-1, the V gene TRBV9; weak D call: TRBD2 (6 bases). Between the trimmed V and J ends, which lost 1 base and 6 bases, there was a span of 20 bases. The CDR3 runs to 17 residues. Germline CDR1 reads SGDLS; CDR2 reads YYNGEE. DNA of the CDR3: TGTGCCAGCAGCGTACCCTCCTCGGGAGCCTCCGTCAATGAGCAGTTCTTC. Its protein product is CASSVPSSGASVNEQFF.

This clone was found a few times. The CDR3 region has the DNA TGTGCCAGCAGCAGGGAGGGATTCTCCTATAATTCACCCCTCCACTTT. As protein: CASSREGFSYNSPLHF. V and J are TRBV5-4 and TRBJ1-6; D gene ambiguous. Germline V lookup: CDR1 SGHNT, CDR2 YYREEE (reference sequence). This CDR3 has 16 residues. V dropped 4 bases and J dropped 0 bases, with 11 bases sitting between them.